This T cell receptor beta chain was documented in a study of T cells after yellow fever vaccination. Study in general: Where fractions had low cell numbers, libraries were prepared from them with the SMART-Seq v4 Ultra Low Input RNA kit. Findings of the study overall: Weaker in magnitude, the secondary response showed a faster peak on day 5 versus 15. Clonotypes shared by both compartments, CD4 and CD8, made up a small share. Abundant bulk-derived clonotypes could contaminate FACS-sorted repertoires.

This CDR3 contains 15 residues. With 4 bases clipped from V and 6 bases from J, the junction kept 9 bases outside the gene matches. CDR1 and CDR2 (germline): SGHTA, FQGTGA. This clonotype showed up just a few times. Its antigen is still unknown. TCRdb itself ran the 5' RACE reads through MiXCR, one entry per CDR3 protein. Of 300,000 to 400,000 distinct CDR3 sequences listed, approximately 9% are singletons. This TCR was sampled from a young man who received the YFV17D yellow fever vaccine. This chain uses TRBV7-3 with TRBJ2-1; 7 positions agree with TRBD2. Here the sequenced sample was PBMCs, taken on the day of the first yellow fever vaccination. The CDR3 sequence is CASSSPGGSGNEQFF. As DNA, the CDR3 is TGTGCCAGCAGCTCCCCGGGGGGTAGTGGCAATGAGCAGTTCTTC. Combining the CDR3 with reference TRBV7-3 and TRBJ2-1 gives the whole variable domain GAGVSQTPSNKVTEKGKYVELRCDPISGHTALYWYRQSLGQGPEFLIYFQGTGAADDSGLPNDRFFAVRPEGSVSTLKIQRTERGDSAVYLCASSSPGGSGNEQFFGPGTRLTVL.